This TCR beta chain was documented in a study of cytomegalovirus exposure and HLA in healthy donors. Note on this clone: What it binds is unknown.

PCR employed 60 Vbeta and 13 Jbeta primers. Profiling relied on immunoSEQ multiplex PCR, and the TCRdb table lists in-frame clones only, not all of them. The table lists about 120,000 clones, approximately 78% of them singletons. Findings and caveats of the study: Some V segments (TRBV6-2 and TRBV6-3 among them) were excluded as indistinguishable. Researchers reported from a later analysis that most CMV-associated TCR beta chains appeared HLA-restricted.

Germline CDR1 and CDR2: LGHNA and YSLEER. This CDR3 has 20 residues. The sample was PBMCs. The TCR sequence derives from a woman aged 25-40 years in good health and CMV-seropositive. The chain links TRBV4-3 to TRBJ2-5; 7 bases agree with TRBD1. The DNA end lines up better with TRBJ2-7; the J call may be wrong. CDR3 DNA: TGCGCCAGCAGCCAAGAAGTAAGGAGACAGGGAAGATCTGGGACCTACGAGCAGTACTTC. Its protein product is CASSQEVRRQGRSGTYEQYF.